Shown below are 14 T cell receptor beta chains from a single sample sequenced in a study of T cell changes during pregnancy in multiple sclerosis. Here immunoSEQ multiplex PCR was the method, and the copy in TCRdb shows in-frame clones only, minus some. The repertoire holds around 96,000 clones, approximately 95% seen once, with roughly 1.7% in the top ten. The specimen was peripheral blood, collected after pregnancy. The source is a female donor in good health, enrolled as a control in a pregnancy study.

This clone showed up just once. The CDR3 is CACQRGVGETQYF. The CDR3 nucleotides read TGTGCCTGCCAACGCGGGGTAGGAGAGACCCAGTACTTC. The chain links TRBV30 to TRBJ2-5, with D perhaps matching TRBD2 (6 bases). The V gene's germline CDR1 is GTSNPN and CDR2 SVGIG (reference sequence). The CDR3 consists of 13 residues. V dropped 6 bases and J dropped 4 bases, with 15 bases sitting between them.

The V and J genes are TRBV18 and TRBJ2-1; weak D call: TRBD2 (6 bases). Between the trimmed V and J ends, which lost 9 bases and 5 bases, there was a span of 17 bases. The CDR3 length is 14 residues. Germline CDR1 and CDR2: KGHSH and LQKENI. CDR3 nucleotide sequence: TGTGCCAGTATTTCGACGGGAGAGGACAATGAGCAGTTCTTC. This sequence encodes CASISTGEDNEQFF.

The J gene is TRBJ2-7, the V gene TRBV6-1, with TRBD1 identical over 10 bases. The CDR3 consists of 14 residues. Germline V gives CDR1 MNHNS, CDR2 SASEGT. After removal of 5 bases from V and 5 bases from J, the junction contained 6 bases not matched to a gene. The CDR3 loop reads CASSTRDRGDEQYF. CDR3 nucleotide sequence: TGTGCCAGCAGTACCCGGGACAGGGGCGACGAGCAGTACTTC.

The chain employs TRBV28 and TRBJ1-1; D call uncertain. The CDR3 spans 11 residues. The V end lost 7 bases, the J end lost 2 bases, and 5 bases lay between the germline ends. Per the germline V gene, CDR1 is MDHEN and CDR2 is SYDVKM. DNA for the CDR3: TGTGCCAGCATCCAAAACACTGAAGCTTTCTTT. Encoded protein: CASIQNTEAFF.

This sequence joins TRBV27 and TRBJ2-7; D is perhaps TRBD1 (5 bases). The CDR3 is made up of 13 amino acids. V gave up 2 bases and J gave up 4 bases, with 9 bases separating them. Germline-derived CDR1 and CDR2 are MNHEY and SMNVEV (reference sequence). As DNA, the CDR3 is TGTGCCAGCAGTTTAGGGGCTGAATACGAGCAGTACTTC. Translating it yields CASSLGAEYEQYF.

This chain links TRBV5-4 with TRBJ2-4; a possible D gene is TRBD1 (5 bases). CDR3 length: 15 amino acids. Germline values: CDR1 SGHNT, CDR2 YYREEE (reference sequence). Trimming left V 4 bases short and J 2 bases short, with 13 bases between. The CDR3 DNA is TGTGCCAGCAGCAAGGGGATCCTGTCCAAAAACATTCAGTACTTC. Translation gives CASSKGILSKNIQYF. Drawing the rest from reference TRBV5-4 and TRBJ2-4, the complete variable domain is ETGVTQSPTHLIKTRGQQVTLRCSSQSGHNTVSWYQQALGQGPQFIFQYYREEENGRGNFPPRFSGLQFPNYSSELNVNALELDDSALYLCASSKGILSKNIQYFGAGTRLSVL.

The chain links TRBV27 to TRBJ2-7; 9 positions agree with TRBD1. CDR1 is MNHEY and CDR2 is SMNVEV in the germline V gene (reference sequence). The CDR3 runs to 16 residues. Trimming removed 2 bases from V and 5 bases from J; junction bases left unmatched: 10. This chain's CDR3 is CASSLRPGTGKDEQYF. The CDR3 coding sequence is TGTGCCAGCAGTTTAAGACCCGGGACAGGGAAGGACGAGCAGTACTTC.

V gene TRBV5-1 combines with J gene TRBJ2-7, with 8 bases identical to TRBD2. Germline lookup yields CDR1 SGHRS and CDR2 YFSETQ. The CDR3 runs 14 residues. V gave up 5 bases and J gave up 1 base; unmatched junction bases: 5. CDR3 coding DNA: TGCGCCAGCAGTTGGGCGGGGGGATCCTACGAGCAGTACTTC. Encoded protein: CASSWAGGSYEQYF. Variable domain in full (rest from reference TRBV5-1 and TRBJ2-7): KAGVTQTPRYLIKTRGQQVTLSCSPISGHRSVSWYQQTPGQGLQFLFEYFSETQRNKGNFPGRFSGRQFSNSRSEMNVSTLELGDSALYLCASSWAGGSYEQYFGPGTRLTVT.

The chain's CDR3 is CASSDPTSATDTQYF. CDR3 sequence (DNA): TGTGCCAGCAGTGACCCGACTAGCGCCACAGATACGCAGTATTTT. J is TRBJ2-3 and V is TRBV6-4; TRBD2 agrees at 8 bases. The V segment lost 2 bases and the J segment 2 bases; nucleotides outside the gene matches: 3. Looked up from germline, CDR1 is MRHNA and CDR2 is SNTAGT. The CDR3 contains 15 residues.

This chain's CDR3 is CASSPPGGTGELFF. The CDR3 DNA reads as TGCGCCAGCAGCCCCCCGGGAGGGACCGGGGAGCTGTTTTTT. This chain uses TRBV4-1 with TRBJ2-2; TRBD2 matches 8 bases. V shed 4 bases and J 5 bases; nucleotides not matched to a gene: 3. CDR1 and CDR2 (germline): MGHRA, YSYEKL. The CDR3 spans 14 residues.

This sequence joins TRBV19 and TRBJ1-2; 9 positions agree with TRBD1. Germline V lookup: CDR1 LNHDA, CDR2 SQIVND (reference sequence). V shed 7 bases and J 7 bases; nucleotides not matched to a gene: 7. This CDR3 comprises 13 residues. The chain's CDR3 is CASMGQGKFGYTF. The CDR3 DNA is TGTGCCAGTATGGGACAGGGTAAATTTGGCTACACCTTC.

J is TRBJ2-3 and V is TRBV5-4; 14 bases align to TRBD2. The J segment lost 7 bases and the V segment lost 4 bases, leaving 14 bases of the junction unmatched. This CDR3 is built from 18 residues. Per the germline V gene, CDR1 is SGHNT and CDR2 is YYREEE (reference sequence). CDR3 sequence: CASSPQAGTSGRVYTQYF. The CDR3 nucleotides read TGTGCCAGCAGCCCCCAGGCGGGGACTAGCGGGAGAGTATATACGCAGTATTTT.

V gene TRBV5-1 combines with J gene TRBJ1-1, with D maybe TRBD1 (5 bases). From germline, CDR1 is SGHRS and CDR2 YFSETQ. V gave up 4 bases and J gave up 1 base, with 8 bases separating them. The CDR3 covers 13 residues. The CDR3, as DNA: TGCGCCAGCAGCATAGACAGGAACACTGAAGCTTTCTTT. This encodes CASSIDRNTEAFF.

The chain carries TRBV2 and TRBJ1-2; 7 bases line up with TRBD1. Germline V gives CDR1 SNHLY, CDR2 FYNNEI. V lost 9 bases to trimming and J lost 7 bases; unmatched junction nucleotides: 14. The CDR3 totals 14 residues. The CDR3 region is CASTTLTGASGYTF. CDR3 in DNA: TGTGCCAGTACTACCCTCACAGGGGCTAGTGGCTACACCTTC. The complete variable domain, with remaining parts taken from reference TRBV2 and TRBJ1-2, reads EPEVTQTPSHQVTQMGQEVILRCVPISNHLYFYWYRQILGQKVEFLVSFYNNEISEKSEIFDDQFSVERPDGSNFTLKIRSTKLEDSAMYFCASTTLTGASGYTFGSGTRLTVV.